This T cell receptor beta chain was identified in a study of T-cell memory formation after mild COVID-19. Notes on the study in general: Day 15 to 85 contractors were CD4/CD8 balanced; later expanders leaned CD4+.

A few counts support this clonotype. As yet, its antigen is unknown. The CDR3 is 16 residues long. With 8 bases removed from V and 3 bases from J, the gap between germline ends came to 19 bases. Per germline, CDR1 SGHAT and CDR2 FQNNGV. MiXCR was run by TCRdb on the 5' RACE reads, yielding one entry per CDR3 protein. The sample holds 350,000 to 400,000 distinct CDR3 sequences, about an eighth seen once. The specimen was PBMCs or a T cell subset sorted from them (not recorded which). The V and J genes are TRBV11-2 and TRBJ2-2; perhaps TRBD2 as D (6 bases). The sequence was collected from a man aged 18 to 35 who had mild COVID-19 (a few samples of this study predate the infection). Cell type and time point are not known. The CDR3 spells CASWGWAGPDTGELFF. For the CDR3, the DNA is TGTGCCAGCTGGGGGTGGGCGGGGCCCGACACCGGGGAGCTGTTTTTT.